Below are 19 T cell receptor beta chains sequenced from a single sample in a study of cytomegalovirus exposure and HLA in healthy donors. PCR used 60 Vbeta primers and 13 Jbeta primers. Sequencing was performed with immunoSEQ multiplex PCR; in TCRdb, only in-frame clones are kept and a portion is missing. The data contain approximately 170,000 clones, 65% to 80% of them singletons. Sequencing was done on a sample of PBMCs. These receptors all stem from a man younger than 35 in good health and CMV-seropositive.

This chain uses TRBV11-2 with TRBJ2-6, with unresolved D. The germline V gene has CDR1 SGHAT and CDR2 FQNNGV. V was shortened by 2 bases and J by 0 bases, with 11 bases between the two germline ends. The CDR3 runs 17 residues. CDR3 sequence (DNA): TGTGCCAGCAGCTTACGTTCGTACGGCTCTGGGGCCAACGTCCTGACTTTC. Residues: CASSLRSYGSGANVLTF.

CDR3 DNA sequence: TGTGCCAGCAGTGAGAAAAGGGGCCTAACAGGGGCAGAGACCCAGTACTTC. Encoded protein: CASSEKRGLTGAETQYF. The V call is TRBV25-1, the J call TRBJ2-5, with 7 bases aligning to TRBD1. The CDR3 runs 17 residues. The V and J ends lost 3 bases and 4 bases, in that order; junction bases with no gene match: 14. CDR1 and CDR2 (germline): MGHDK, SYGVNS.

V usage is TRBV5-4 and J usage is TRBJ2-7; tentative D call: TRBD2 (7 bases). The germline CDR1 and CDR2 sequences are SGHNT and YYREEE (reference sequence). Trimming stripped 4 bases from V and 7 bases from J, with 18 bases between. CDR3 size: 14 residues. The CDR3 sequence: CASSSPGGREEQYV. CDR3 DNA: TGTGCCAGCAGCAGCCCCGGGGGGCGTGAGGAGCAGTACGTC.

The rearrangement links TRBV5-8 to TRBJ1-2, with TRBD1 identical over 10 bases. This CDR3 region has 14 residues. Germline V gives CDR1 SGHTS, CDR2 YDEGEE. Trimming at V came to 3 bases and at J to 3 bases, leaving 2 bases not matched to a gene. DNA of the CDR3: TGTGCCAGCAGCTGGGGGACAGGGGACTATGGCTACACCTTC. It encodes CASSWGTGDYGYTF.

The CDR3 spells CASSQGLYYGYTF. In nucleotides, the CDR3 is TGTGCCAGCAGCCAAGGGCTCTACTATGGCTACACCTTC. This chain joins TRBV4-2 and TRBJ1-2; D remains unclear. V lost 1 base and J 3 bases, leaving 6 bases between the germline ends. CDR1 is LGHNA and CDR2 is YNFKEQ in the germline V gene. The CDR3 runs 13 residues.

CDR3 amino acids: CASSPGTGLQETQYF. In DNA form, the CDR3 reads TGTGCCAGCAGCCCGGGGACAGGGTTGCAAGAGACCCAGTACTTC. The chain carries TRBV7-9 and TRBJ2-5; TRBD1 aligns across 9 bases. Germline V gives CDR1 SEHNR, CDR2 FQNEAQ (reference sequence). This CDR3 region has 15 residues. The ends lost 5 bases at V and 2 bases at J; junction bases unmatched: 6.

In the case of this clone: The missing conserved phenylalanine or tryptophan at the end of this CDR3 makes a read error likely. The rearrangement uses TRBV10-3 and TRBJ1-2; D is undetermined. Trimming took off 0 bases at V and 6 bases at J, with 14 bases between the two ends. Germline CDR1 reads ENHRY; CDR2 reads SYGVKD. This CDR3 contains 15 residues. CDR3 in amino acids: CAISESMRVLDGYTL. CDR3 DNA sequence: TGTGCCATCAGTGAGTCGATGAGGGTATTAGATGGCTACACCCTC.

The chain is built from TRBV5-4 and TRBJ1-2; 7 bases are shared with TRBD1. Germline V lookup: CDR1 SGHNT, CDR2 YYREEE (reference sequence). This CDR3 comprises 15 residues. J was trimmed by 2 bases and V by 7 bases; bases with no gene match: 11. CDR3: CASSPGQDPNYGYTF. In nucleotides, the CDR3 is TGTGCCAGCTCACCAGGACAGGATCCAAACTATGGCTACACCTTC.

The chain joins TRBV4-2 to TRBJ2-7, with D maybe TRBD2 (5 bases). V was clipped by 4 bases and J by 6 bases, with 16 bases between them. CDR3 length equals 14 residues. CDR1 is LGHNA and CDR2 is YNFKEQ in the germline V gene. The CDR3 reads CASSLPPTRPEQYV. The CDR3 DNA follows: TGTGCCAGCAGCCTTCCTCCAACTAGACCCGAGCAGTACGTC.

The genes are TRBV5-8 and TRBJ1-2, with a tentative D call TRBD1 (5 bases). The CDR3 has 14 residues. V was pared by 5 bases and J by 4 bases, with 15 bases between. Germline CDR1 is SGHTS and CDR2 is YDEGEE. CDR3 in DNA: TGTGCCAGCAGTCGGGCCCAGGGACTCTATGGCTACACCTTC. Amino acids: CASSRAQGLYGYTF.

This clone appeared a few times. The chain has TRBV30 and TRBJ2-5, with D maybe TRBD2 (6 bases). V was cut by 7 bases and J by 2 bases, with 14 bases left in between. Looked up from germline, CDR1 is GTSNPN and CDR2 is SVGIG (reference sequence). This CDR3 contains 13 residues. As DNA, the CDR3 is TGTGCCTCCTCCGGGGGTCTACAAGAGACCCAGTACTTC. Residues: CASSGGLQETQYF.

The rearrangement joins TRBV11-2 to TRBJ2-3; 10 bases agree with TRBD2. Unmatched junction bases numbered 6, after V lost 0 bases and J lost 6 bases. CDR3 size: 16 residues. Germline CDR1 reads SGHAT; CDR2 reads FQNNGV. The CDR3 reads CASSLDMASGSDTQYF. The CDR3 region has the DNA TGTGCCAGCAGCTTAGATATGGCTAGCGGGAGCGATACGCAGTATTTT.

The V and J genes are TRBV10-3 and TRBJ1-1; TRBD1 is a possible D gene (5 bases). CDR1 is ENHRY and CDR2 is SYGVKD in the germline V gene. With 8 bases removed from V and 2 bases from J, the gap between germline ends came to 15 bases. CDR3 length equals 14 residues. The CDR3: CAIRRDLGNTEAFF. CDR3 bases: TGTGCCATCCGCAGGGATCTCGGAAACACTGAAGCTTTCTTT.

This chain links TRBV10-1 with TRBJ2-5, with a weak D call TRBD1 (5 bases). Looked up from germline, CDR1 is WNHNN and CDR2 is SYGVQD (reference sequence). The V gene lost 0 bases and the J gene lost 5 bases, with 16 bases spanning the gap. The CDR3 has 16 amino acids. CDR3 nucleotide sequence: TGCGCCAGCAGTGAGTCTTTAGGACAAGCCGCCGAGACCCAGTACTTC. Translating gives CASSESLGQAAETQYF.

The CDR3 loop reads CARNTGQGETQYF. CDR3 bases: TGTGCCAGGAACACGGGACAGGGTGAGACCCAGTACTTC. V usage is TRBV2 and J usage is TRBJ2-5; TRBD1 matches at 9 bases. This CDR3 contains 13 residues. J gave up 5 bases and V 9 bases, and 7 bases lay outside the gene matches. CDR1 is SNHLY, CDR2 FYNNEI, per germline.

The chain couples TRBV19 to TRBJ1-1, with D unclear. Trimming took 3 bases from V and 6 from J, leaving 14 bases between them. CDR3 length equals 14 residues. The germline CDR1 and CDR2 sequences are LNHDA and SQIVND (reference sequence). CDR3: CASSIRRGLAEAFF. CDR3 in DNA: TGTGCCAGTAGTATTAGGCGAGGGTTAGCTGAAGCTTTCTTT.

The V and J genes are TRBV7-8 and TRBJ2-3; 14 bases line up with TRBD2. V shed 4 bases, J shed 3 bases, and the junction held 12 bases outside the gene matches. Germline V CDR1 and CDR2: SGHVS, FQNEAQ. This CDR3 region has 19 residues. CDR3 residues: CASSSRLAGGHITTDTQYF. The CDR3 DNA is TGTGCCAGCAGCTCCCGACTAGCGGGAGGGCATATCACTACAGATACGCAGTATTTT.

In its sample, this clone was seen once. The J gene is TRBJ1-4, the V gene TRBV14, with D tentatively TRBD1 (5 bases). The CDR3 is made up of 15 amino acids. Trimming removed 6 bases from V and 5 bases from J, with 16 bases in between. Looked up from germline, CDR1 is SGHDN and CDR2 is FVKESK. CDR3 amino acids: CASRQGTGGNEKLFF. CDR3 coding DNA: TGTGCCAGCAGGCAGGGAACTGGAGGGAATGAAAAACTGTTTTTT.

The chain uses TRBV30 and TRBJ1-1; TRBD1 might be the D (6 bases). From germline, CDR1 is GTSNPN and CDR2 SVGIG (reference sequence). Trimming pared 4 bases from V and 0 bases from J, leaving 15 bases between. This CDR3 region has 15 residues. CDR3 sequence reads: CAWISSDRMNTEAFF. The CDR3 DNA reads TGTGCCTGGATATCATCGGACAGAATGAACACTGAAGCTTTCTTT.